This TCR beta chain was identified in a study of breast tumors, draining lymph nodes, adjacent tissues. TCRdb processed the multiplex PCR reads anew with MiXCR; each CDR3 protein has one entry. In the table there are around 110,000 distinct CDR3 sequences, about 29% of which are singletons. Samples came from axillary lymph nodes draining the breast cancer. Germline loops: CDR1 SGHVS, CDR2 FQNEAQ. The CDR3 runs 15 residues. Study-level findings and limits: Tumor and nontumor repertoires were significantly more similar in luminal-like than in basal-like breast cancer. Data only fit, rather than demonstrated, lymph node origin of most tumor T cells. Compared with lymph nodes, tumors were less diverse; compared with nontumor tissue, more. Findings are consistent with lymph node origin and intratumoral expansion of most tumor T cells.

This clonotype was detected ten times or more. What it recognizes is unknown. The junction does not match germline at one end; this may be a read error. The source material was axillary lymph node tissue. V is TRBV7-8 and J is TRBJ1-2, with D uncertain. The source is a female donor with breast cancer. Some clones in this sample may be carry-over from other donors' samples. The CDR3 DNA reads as TGTGCCAGCAGCTTAGTAAGAACCGCTAACTATGGCTACCCCTTC. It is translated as CASSLVRTANYGYPF.